This T cell receptor (beta chain) derives from a study of cytomegalovirus exposure and HLA in healthy donors. Researchers ran the PCR with 60 Vbeta and 13 Jbeta primers. Profiling relied on immunoSEQ multiplex PCR, and the TCRdb table lists in-frame clones only, not all of them. The data hold approximately 140,000 clones, with 78% observed a single time. The CDR3 has 14 residues. Between the trimmed V and J ends, which lost 5 bases and 2 bases, there was a span of 13 bases. Germline lookup yields CDR1 SQVTM and CDR2 ANQGSEA. The sample comprised PBMCs. The rearrangement uses TRBV29-1 and TRBJ2-1, with D possibly matching TRBD1 (5 bases). This sequence originates from a middle-aged man in good health and CMV-seropositive. The CDR3 DNA follows: TGCAGCGTTCCCCCAGGGCTGACCTACAATGAGCAGTTCTTC. Translated: CSVPPGLTYNEQFF.